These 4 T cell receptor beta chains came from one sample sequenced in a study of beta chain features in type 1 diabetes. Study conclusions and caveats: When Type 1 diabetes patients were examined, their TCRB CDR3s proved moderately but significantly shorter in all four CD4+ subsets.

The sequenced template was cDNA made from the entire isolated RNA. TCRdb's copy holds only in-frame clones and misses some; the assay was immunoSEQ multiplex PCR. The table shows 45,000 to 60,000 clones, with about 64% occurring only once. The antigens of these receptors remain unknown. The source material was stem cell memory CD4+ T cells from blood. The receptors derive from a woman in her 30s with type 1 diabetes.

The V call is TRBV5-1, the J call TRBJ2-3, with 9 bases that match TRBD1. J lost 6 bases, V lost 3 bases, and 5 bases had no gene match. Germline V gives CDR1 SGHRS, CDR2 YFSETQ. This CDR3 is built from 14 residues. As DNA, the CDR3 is TGCGCCAGCAGCTCCGGACAGGGGTTGGATACGCAGTATTTT. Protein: CASSSGQGLDTQYF.

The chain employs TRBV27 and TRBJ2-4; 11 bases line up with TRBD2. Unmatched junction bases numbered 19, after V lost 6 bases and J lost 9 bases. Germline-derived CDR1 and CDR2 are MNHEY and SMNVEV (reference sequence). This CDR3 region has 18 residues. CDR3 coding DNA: TGTGCCAGCAGAGTTGGGCCCCACTTAGCGGGAGGGCCTGGCATTCAGTACTTC. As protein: CASRVGPHLAGGPGIQYF.

CDR3 DNA: TGTGCCAGCAGCTTGGCCCTTAGGGGGGAGACCCAGTACTTC. As protein: CASSLALRGETQYF. The chain uses TRBV5-4 and TRBJ2-5, with a weak D call TRBD1 (6 bases). The CDR3 totals 14 residues. Trimming left V 0 bases short and J 5 bases short, with 11 bases between. CDR1 is SGHNT, CDR2 YYREEE, per germline (reference sequence).

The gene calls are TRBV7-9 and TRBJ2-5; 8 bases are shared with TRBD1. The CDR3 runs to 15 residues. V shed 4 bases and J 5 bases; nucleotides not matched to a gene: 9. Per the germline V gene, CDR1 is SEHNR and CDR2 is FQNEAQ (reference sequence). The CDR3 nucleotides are TGTGCCAGCAGCTCGACCCAGGGGGCGGGCGAGACCCAGTACTTC. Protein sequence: CASSSTQGAGETQYF. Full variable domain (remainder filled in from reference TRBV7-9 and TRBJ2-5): DTGVSQNPRHKITKRGQNVTFRCDPISEHNRLYWYRQTLGQGPEFLTYFQNEAQLEKSRLLSDRFSAERPKGSFSTLEIQRTEQGDSAMYLCASSSTQGAGETQYFGPGTRLLVL.